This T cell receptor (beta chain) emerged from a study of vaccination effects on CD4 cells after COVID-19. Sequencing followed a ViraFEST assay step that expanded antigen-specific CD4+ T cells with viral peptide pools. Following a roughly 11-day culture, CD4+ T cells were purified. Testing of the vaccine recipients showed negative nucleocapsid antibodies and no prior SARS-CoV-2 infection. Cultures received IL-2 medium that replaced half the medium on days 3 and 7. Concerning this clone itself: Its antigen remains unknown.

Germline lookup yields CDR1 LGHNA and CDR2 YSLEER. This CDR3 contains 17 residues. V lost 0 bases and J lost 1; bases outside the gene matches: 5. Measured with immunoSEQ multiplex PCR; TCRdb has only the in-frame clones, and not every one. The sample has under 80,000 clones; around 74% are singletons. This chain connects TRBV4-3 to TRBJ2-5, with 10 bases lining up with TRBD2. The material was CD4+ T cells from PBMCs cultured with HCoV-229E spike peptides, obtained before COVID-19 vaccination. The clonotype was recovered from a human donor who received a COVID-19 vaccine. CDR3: CASSQDRVAGGQETQYF. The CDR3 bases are TGCGCCAGCAGCCAAGATCGTGTAGCGGGGGGCCAAGAGACCCAGTACTTC.